These 26 T cell receptor beta chains were sequenced from one sample in a study of cytomegalovirus exposure and HLA in healthy donors. The PCR had 60 Vbeta and 13 Jbeta primers. Assay used: immunoSEQ multiplex PCR; TCRdb lists only in-frame clones, some missing. The sample yields about 140,000 clones, around 81% seen once. The material sequenced was PBMCs. The source of these receptors is a man aged 50 to 59 in good health and CMV-seronegative.

The genes are TRBV10-3 and TRBJ2-1, with 7 bases aligning to TRBD1. Looked up from germline, CDR1 is ENHRY and CDR2 is SYGVKD. V lost 8 bases, J lost 4 bases, and 5 bases stayed unmatched. This CDR3 contains 13 residues. The CDR3 bases are TGTGCCATCGGCCGGGACAGTTACAATGAGCAGTTCTTC. Protein product: CAIGRDSYNEQFF.

This chain uses TRBV6-1 with TRBJ1-1; D is unresolved. The CDR3 length is 13 residues. The germline V gene has CDR1 MNHNS and CDR2 SASEGT. Trimming cost V 7 bases and J 0 bases, with 9 bases left between them. CDR3 protein: CASTSQVNTEAFF. DNA for the CDR3: TGTGCCAGCACCTCTCAGGTGAACACTGAAGCTTTCTTT.

The rearrangement joins TRBV28 to TRBJ2-7, with no clear D. This CDR3 has 14 amino acids. The ends were cut back, 2 bases at V and 6 bases at J, with 14 bases in the middle. CDR1 is MDHEN and CDR2 is SYDVKM in the germline V gene. The CDR3 here is CASSLPTEHLEQYF. The CDR3 DNA sequence: TGTGCCAGCAGTTTACCCACCGAACACCTCGAGCAGTACTTC.

The chain joins TRBV15 to TRBJ2-5, with D possibly matching TRBD1 (5 bases). The CDR3 sequence is 15 residues long. V was shortened by 0 bases and J by 5 bases, with 13 bases between the two germline ends. Germline loops: CDR1 LNHNV, CDR2 YYDKDF (reference sequence). The CDR3 loop reads CATSRDRRGRETQYF. CDR3 DNA sequence: TGTGCCACCAGCAGAGATCGAAGGGGTAGGGAGACCCAGTACTTC.

This clone was detected once. The chain has TRBV9 and TRBJ2-7; no firm D call. This CDR3 has 13 residues. V was cut by 2 bases and J by 2 bases, with 8 bases left in between. Germline V gene data show CDR1 as SGDLS and CDR2 as YYNGEE. The CDR3 here is CASSVGPPYEQYF. Here the CDR3 DNA reads TGTGCCAGCAGCGTTGGGCCCCCCTACGAGCAGTACTTC.

The rearrangement links TRBV4-1 to TRBJ2-1; D not resolved. Germline V lookup: CDR1 MGHRA, CDR2 YSYEKL. The CDR3 sequence is 15 residues long. Trimming pared 1 base from V and 10 bases from J, leaving 17 bases between. The CDR3 is CASSQVSTLAREQFF. DNA of the CDR3: TGCGCCAGCAGCCAAGTCTCGACTCTGGCTAGAGAGCAGTTCTTC.

The DNA for the CDR3 is TGTGCCAGTAGTACTCTCTATCAGCCCCAGCATTTT. The encoded protein is CASSTLYQPQHF. The rearrangement uses TRBV19 and TRBJ1-5; D is unclear. CDR1 is LNHDA, CDR2 SQIVND, per germline (reference sequence). The length of the CDR3 is 12 residues. Between the trimmed V and J ends, which lost 4 bases and 5 bases, there was a span of 6 bases.

The chain couples TRBV12-5 to TRBJ2-2, with unresolved D. CDR3 length equals 13 residues. Germline loops: CDR1 LGHNT, CDR2 FRNRAP. Trimming shortened V by 0 bases and J by 7 bases, and 6 bases separated the two germline ends. Here the CDR3 reads CASGLVLHGELFF. The CDR3 coding sequence is TGTGCTAGTGGTTTGGTACTTCACGGGGAGCTGTTTTTT. Together with reference TRBV12-5 and TRBJ2-2, the CDR3 gives the full variable domain: DARVTQTPRHKVTEMGQEVTMRCQPILGHNTVFWYRQTMMQGLELLAYFRNRAPLDDSGMPKDRFSAEMPDATLATLKIQPSEPRDSAVYFCASGLVLHGELFFGEGSRLTVL.

V gene TRBV7-3 combines with J gene TRBJ1-1; 7 nucleotides agree with TRBD1. V was pared by 5 bases and J by 11 bases, with 17 bases of the junction left unmatched. Germline values: CDR1 SGHTA, CDR2 FQGTGA. The CDR3 has 15 amino acids. As DNA, the CDR3 is TGTGCCAGCAGCGCCACCGGGACAGAGTTTGGGGAGGCTTTCTTT. Its protein product is CASSATGTEFGEAFF.

This chain links TRBV5-5 with TRBJ2-7, with TRBD1 identical over 8 bases. The ends lost 2 bases at V and 2 bases at J; junction bases unmatched: 6. The germline V gene encodes CDR1 SGHKS and CDR2 YYEKEE (reference sequence). This CDR3 is 15 amino acids long. The CDR3 protein is CASSFSGTGTYEQYF. For the CDR3, the DNA is TGTGCCAGCAGCTTTTCCGGGACAGGAACCTACGAGCAGTACTTC.

The CDR3 reads CASSGPPENTEAFF. CDR3 nucleotides: TGTGCCAGCAGCGGCCCCCCCGAGAACACTGAAGCTTTCTTT. The chain is built from TRBV11-3 and TRBJ1-1; D ambiguous. V gave up 5 bases and J gave up 1 base, with 11 bases separating them. Germline V gene data show CDR1 as SGHNT and CDR2 as YENEEA. This CDR3 contains 14 residues. Looking up the rest from reference TRBV11-3 and TRBJ1-1 gives the full variable domain: EAGVVQSPRYKIIEKKQPVAFWCNPISGHNTLYWYLQNLGQGPELLIRYENEEAVDDSQLPKDRFSAERLKGVDSTLKIQPAELGDSAVYLCASSGPPENTEAFFGQGTRLTVV.

This clone was counted a single time. The chain carries TRBV5-4 and TRBJ1-1, with TRBD1 matching over 10 bases. Unmatched junction bases numbered 4, after V lost 0 bases and J lost 8 bases. Germline V gene lookup returns CDR1 SGHNT and CDR2 YYREEE (reference sequence). The CDR3 spans 14 residues. CDR3 DNA: TGTGCCAGCAGCTTGGGACAGGGGGCCGTCGAAGCTTTCTTT. Translating it yields CASSLGQGAVEAFF.

The CDR3 nucleotides read TGCAGCGTCCAGGGGGCGGGCGGGAATTCACCCCTCCACTTT. It specifies CSVQGAGGNSPLHF. The gene calls are TRBV29-1 and TRBJ1-6; the match to TRBD1 covers 8 bases. CDR3 size: 14 residues. The ends lost 6 bases at V and 7 bases at J; junction bases unmatched: 8. Germline V lookup: CDR1 SQVTM, CDR2 ANQGSEA.

This chain's CDR3 is CASSPRTGRSGYTF. CDR3 coding DNA: TGTGCCAGCAGCCCACGGACAGGGAGGAGTGGCTACACCTTC. The rearrangement joins TRBV11-2 to TRBJ1-2, with TRBD1 matching over 8 bases. Unmatched junction bases numbered 9, after V lost 5 bases and J lost 7 bases. Germline lookup yields CDR1 SGHAT and CDR2 FQNNGV. This CDR3 spans 14 amino acids.

This clone has just one count. This sequence joins TRBV9 and TRBJ2-3, with D possibly TRBD1 on 6 matching bases. The CDR3 totals 15 residues. Trimming took 0 bases from V and 1 from J, leaving 9 bases between them. Germline V lookup: CDR1 SGDLS, CDR2 YYNGEE. CDR3 amino acids: CASSVGYRGTDTQYF. In DNA form, the CDR3 reads TGTGCCAGCAGCGTAGGTTACAGGGGCACAGATACGCAGTATTTT.

The V and J genes are TRBV7-3 and TRBJ1-1; D remains unclear. This CDR3 has 13 residues. Germline loops: CDR1 SGHTA, CDR2 FQGTGA. V shed 3 bases and J shed 3 bases, with 8 bases lying between them. CDR3 nucleotide sequence: TGTGCCAGCAGCTTCTTAATCGACACTGAAGCTTTCTTT. Its protein is CASSFLIDTEAFF.

The rearrangement links TRBV27 to TRBJ1-4; D remains unclear. Germline assignment: CDR1 MNHEY and CDR2 SMNVEV (reference sequence). CDR3 length: 18 residues. Trimming removed 3 bases from V and 8 bases from J, with 25 bases in between. DNA for the CDR3: TGTGCCAGCAGTTTTCGGCCTCGGACTTCCCTGACTCGGGAAAAACTGTTTTTT. Its translation is CASSFRPRTSLTREKLFF. The entire variable domain, with the rest obtained from reference TRBV27 and TRBJ1-4, is as follows: EAQVTQNPRYLITVTGKKLTVTCSQNMNHEYMSWYRQDPGLGLRQIYYSMNVEVTDKGDVPEGYKVSRKEKRNFPLILESPSPNQTSLYFCASSFRPRTSLTREKLFFGSGTQLSVL.

This clone was counted only a few times. The CDR3 region has the DNA TGTGCCAGCAGAGAAGGGGAAGTATCCTACGAGCAGTACTTC. This gives the protein CASREGEVSYEQYF. The chain employs TRBV6-5 and TRBJ2-7; perhaps TRBD1 as D (5 bases). Germline V lookup: CDR1 MNHEY, CDR2 SVGAGI. The V and J ends lost 6 bases and 1 base respectively, with 13 bases between them. The CDR3 consists of 14 residues.

This clone was seen more than once but under ten times. The rearrangement joins TRBV30 to TRBJ2-1; 7 bases line up with TRBD2. The CDR3 totals 13 residues. V lost 4 bases, J lost 13 bases, and 13 bases stayed unmatched. From germline, CDR1 is GTSNPN and CDR2 SVGIG (reference sequence). CDR3 loop: CAWTGEVAGDQFF. The CDR3 bases are TGTGCCTGGACCGGGGAGGTGGCGGGAGATCAGTTCTTC.

V is TRBV5-1 and J is TRBJ1-2, with D uncertain. Germline V gives CDR1 SGHRS, CDR2 YFSETQ. Trimming removed 4 bases at V and 13 bases at J, with 23 bases between. The CDR3 length is 14 residues. The CDR3 spells CASSGGTQILGPTF. In DNA form, the CDR3 reads TGCGCCAGCAGCGGCGGCACTCAAATCCTAGGTCCCACCTTC.

The J gene is TRBJ2-1, the V gene TRBV5-1; 8 positions agree with TRBD1. Losses at the gene ends were 4 bases for V and 6 bases for J; bases not matched to a gene: 9. This CDR3 has 15 residues. The germline V gene encodes CDR1 SGHRS and CDR2 YFSETQ. CDR3 sequence: CASSPGQGWFNEQFF. The CDR3 DNA reads as TGCGCCAGCAGCCCAGGACAGGGCTGGTTCAATGAGCAGTTCTTC.

The CDR3 bases are TGTGCCAGCAGCTTCGGGGTCTCAGCCGGGGAGCTGTTTTTT. Translating gives CASSFGVSAGELFF. The chain has TRBV5-4 and TRBJ2-2; D perhaps matches TRBD2 (5 bases). The germline gives CDR1 SGHNT, CDR2 YYREEE (reference sequence). The CDR3 has 14 amino acids. V was cut by 2 bases and J by 6 bases, with 11 bases left in between.

This sequence joins TRBV27 and TRBJ1-3, with D possibly matching TRBD1 (6 bases). The CDR3 consists of 14 residues. Looked up from germline, CDR1 is MNHEY and CDR2 is SMNVEV (reference sequence). The V end was cut by 4 bases, the J end by 0 bases, with 7 bases between. CDR3 residues: CASSSTGSGNTIYF. CDR3 DNA: TGTGCCAGCAGTTCGACAGGCTCTGGAAACACCATATATTTT.

This chain joins TRBV5-4 and TRBJ1-1; weak D call: TRBD1 (5 bases). The CDR3 covers 14 residues. Germline V CDR1 and CDR2: SGHNT, YYREEE (reference sequence). V lost 5 bases to trimming and J lost 8 bases, with 19 bases between them. The CDR3 reads CASSDRVAGAEAFF. The CDR3 DNA follows: TGTGCCAGCAGTGACAGAGTTGCTGGGGCAGAAGCTTTCTTT.

This chain uses TRBV6-5 with TRBJ2-3, with D possibly being TRBD2 (5 bases). Trimming took off 6 bases at V and 2 bases at J, with 15 bases between the two ends. CDR1 is MNHEY, CDR2 SVGAGI, per germline. The CDR3 loop spans 15 amino acids. The CDR3 protein is CASSSHGINTDTQYF. The CDR3 DNA follows: TGTGCCAGCAGCTCCCACGGGATAAACACAGATACGCAGTATTTT.

The rearrangement joins TRBV30 to TRBJ1-4; 8 bases align to TRBD1. The junction had 11 bases not matched to a gene; V was cut back by 4 bases and J by 4 bases. Germline CDR1 reads GTSNPN; CDR2 reads SVGIG (reference sequence). The CDR3 runs to 16 residues. This chain's CDR3 is CAWMGDRLRDNEKLFF. The CDR3, as DNA: TGTGCCTGGATGGGGGACAGGTTAAGAGATAATGAAAAACTGTTTTTT.